The rows below give T cell receptor beta chains drawn from one sample of a study of T-cell reconstitution after alpha-beta-depleted transplantation in children. Each CDR3 protein is one row after TCRdb ran MiXCR on the PCR reads. This sample has hundreds of thousands of distinct CDR3 sequences; roughly 11% occur once, and the top ten carry 20% to 25%. The source was peripheral blood, collected 180 days after TCRalphabeta/CD19-depleted stem cell transplant. The source is a male patient aged 2 to 9 who had a stem cell transplant for chronic granulomatous disease, so the T cells may come from the graft donor. Both conserved end residues are part of each CDR3. The D gene is left open where the match is weak. Only part of the rows carry a size: once, few, many, or a class if the clone is expanded.

V	J	size	D	DNA	CDR3
TRBV28	TRBJ2-1	many	TRBD2	TGTGCCAGCGTGGGCGGGAGGGCCGCCCCGAACAATGAGCAGTTCTTC	CASVGGRAAPNNEQFF
TRBV9	TRBJ2-7	many	.	TGTGCCAGCAGCGTAGACATGGGGGCAAGGTCCTACGAGCAGTACTTC	CASSVDMGARSYEQYF
TRBV4-3	TRBJ2-3	many	TRBD2	TGCGCCAGCGGGGGGGATAGCACAGATACGCAGTATTTT	CASGGDSTDTQYF
TRBV18	TRBJ2-1	.	TRBD2	TGTGCCAGCTCATCCTCTCGAACTAGCGGGAGAAGTGAGCAGTTCTTC	CASSSSRTSGRSEQFF
TRBV7-2	TRBJ2-7	many	.	.	CASSLRPLCQQYF
TRBV28	TRBJ2-6	many	.	TGTGCCAGCAGTTCCCCACGGACGGGTGGATCTGGGGCCAACGTCCTGACTTTC	CASSSPRTGGSGANVLTF
TRBV20-1	TRBJ2-3	many	.	TGCAGTGCTGAACGGGACCGGTCTAGCACAGATACGCAGTATTTT	CSAERDRSSTDTQYF
TRBV12-3/TRBV12-4	TRBJ2-1	many	.	TGTGCCAGCAGTTTGTCGGGAGATTATGAGCAGTTCTTC	CASSLSGDYEQFF
TRBV20-1	TRBJ1-6	few	.	TGCAGTGCTAGGTCAGGGATACCCCTCCACTTT	CSARSGIPLHF
TRBV11-2	TRBJ2-7	many	.	TGTGCCAGCAGCCCTTTCTTTTTAGGGAGTGAGTACGAGCAGTACTTC	CASSPFFLGSEYEQYF
TRBV3-1	TRBJ2-1	.	.	TGTGCCAGCAGCAACCACAGACCCGACAATGAGCAGTTCTTC	CASSNHRPDNEQFF
TRBV4-2	TRBJ2-3	many	.	TGTGCCAGCAGCCAAGGTCCAGATAGCACAGATACGCAGTATTTT	CASSQGPDSTDTQYF
TRBV5-5	TRBJ1-2	many	.	TGTGCCAGCAGCCTCTATATAGGGCCCGGAGGCTATGGCTACACCTTC	CASSLYIGPGGYGYTF
TRBV30	TRBJ2-5	.	TRBD1	TGTGCCTGGACGACCGGGACAGGCGTCCAAGAGACCCAGTACTTC	CAWTTGTGVQETQYF
TRBV6-1	TRBJ2-3	many	TRBD2	TGTGCCAGCAGTGGACTAGCGGGAGGGCCAGATACGCAGTATTTT	CASSGLAGGPDTQYF
TRBV14	TRBJ1-1	many	.	TGTGCCAGCAGCAAAAGGTCGGGTCGAGGAACTGAAGCTTTCTTT	CASSKRSGRGTEAFF